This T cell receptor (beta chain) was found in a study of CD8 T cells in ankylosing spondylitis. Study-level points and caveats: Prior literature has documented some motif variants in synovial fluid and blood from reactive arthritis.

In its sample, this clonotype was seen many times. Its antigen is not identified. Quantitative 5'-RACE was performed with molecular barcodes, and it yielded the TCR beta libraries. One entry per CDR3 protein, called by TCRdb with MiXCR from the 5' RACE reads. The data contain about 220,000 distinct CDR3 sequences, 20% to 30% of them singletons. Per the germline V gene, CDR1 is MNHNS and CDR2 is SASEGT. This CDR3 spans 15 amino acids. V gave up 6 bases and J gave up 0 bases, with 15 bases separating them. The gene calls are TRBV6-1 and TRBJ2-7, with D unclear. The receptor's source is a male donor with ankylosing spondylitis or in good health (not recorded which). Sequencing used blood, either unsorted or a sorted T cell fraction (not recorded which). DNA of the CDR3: TGTGCCAGCAGACAACGGGCTCTACACTCCTACGAGCAGTACTTC. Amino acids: CASRQRALHSYEQYF.